Detailed here is one T cell receptor beta chain. The antigen it recognizes is unknown. Base qualities are missing; no much larger clone stands one base away. The cohort consisted of 600 or so healthy bone marrow donors. All cohort members were sampled while nominally healthy, although unrecorded immune exposures were likely present. Of the 670 or so cohort members, approximately 300 had positive CMV serostatus and 350 to 450 had negative CMV serostatus, and CMV serostatus was not recorded for the donor. A peripheral blood sample was provided by each donor, and peripheral blood mononuclear cells were used for TCR beta sequencing. Genomic DNA was extracted from the blood cell samples with the Qiagen DNeasy Blood Extraction Kit. The data stem from a study of cytomegalovirus exposure and HLA in healthy donors (TCRdb year 2017). Broadly, across the study: An earlier analysis of 587 of the donors reported under 300 Gb of sequence data and about 120 million unique TCR beta sequences obtained from some 200 million T cells. Across around 400 genotyped donors of the cohort, an average of about 240,000 unique TCR beta nucleotide sequences per donor were sequenced, and roughly 20% of those sequences were non-productive. Along with the approximately 700-subject first cohort, a separate validation cohort of over a hundred different subjects was used. Typing coverage differed by locus: A, B, C, DRB1 and DQB1 were typed in about 620-630 donors, DQA1 in 522, DPA1 in approximately 610, and DPB1 in just under 480. The study aimed to test whether signatures of past pathogen exposure could be identified by cataloging public T cell receptors. The study combined high-throughput TCR immunosequencing, statistical association of individual TCRs with disease status, and machine learning to predict cytomegalovirus infection status. Roughly 5 DR-DQ haplotypes were handled as single units for association and clustering, since linkage in the cohort was strong. Alongside the repertoire data, information on donor age, sex, ethnicity and CMV serostatus was compiled. The study used immunosequencing to profile the T cell repertoires of 666 subjects and linked those repertoires to cytomegalovirus serostatus. Rather than drawing on any new phenotypic data, the later analysis identified candidate immune exposures from TCR beta sequences and the way those sequences occurred across donors. HLA typing covered class I and class II loci at four-digit resolution. Of the approximately 400 genotyped donors, 75% to 85% were placed in the genetic ancestry cluster associated with self-reported Caucasian donors. A later analysis re-analyzed previously published TCR beta repertoires from 666 donors and added high-resolution HLA genotyping to study TCR occurrence patterns. To decide whether each TCR beta V gene segment behaved as functional or pseudogenic, an earlier analysis of some 600 of the donors relied on high-throughput TCR beta sequencing. In a later genetic analysis, genome-wide SNP genotypes for about 65% of the 666 donors were used, and that subset was treated as a discovery cohort. All discovery cohort repertoires had been generated using a single sequencing platform. About 310 gigabases of sequencing data and approximately 85 million unique TCR sequences were included in an early release covering roughly 600 HLA-typed donors. The paper as a whole reports these results and caveats: The authors suggested that the approach could potentially be extended to other disease states and immunological phenotypes. A later genetic analysis reported fewer N-insertions in productive TCRs among donors in an Asian-associated ancestry cluster than the approximately 670-donor mean. In an earlier analysis of some 640 of the donors, most TCR beta V segments were observed in productive rearrangements about 87% or about 30% of the time, broadly matching IMGT annotations. In a later analysis, HLA-associated TCR beta chains showed more clonal expansion and lower generation probabilities than non-associated chains that were equally common. HLA typing was unavailable for some donors at each locus, so association tests used only the typed subset. Roughly uniform sequencing depth across donors was assumed in presence/absence analyses, although this assumption may not hold. A cluster of highly shared sequence variants was judged likely to be a technical artifact of the sequencing pipeline. Only TCR beta chains were sequenced in this cohort, and the absence of alpha or paired-chain data limited detectable features. A further reported finding was that TCR beta sequences accurately predicted the HLA-A and HLA-B alleles for most subjects in the first cohort. The study gave a list of under 200 TCR beta chains associated with cytomegalovirus. Cytomegalovirus status was reported to be diagnosed by the classifier with high specificity and sensitivity in both the original and validation cohorts. At a false discovery rate of 0.05, a later analysis linked roughly 17,000 TCR beta sequences to specific HLA alleles. In a later analysis, TCR association rates were found to vary across HLA loci, with the most associated TCRs seen for DRB1 alleles and the fewest for HLA-C alleles. Immune exposure information for the cohort was limited to CMV serostatus. A later analysis found that most CMV-associated TCR beta chains appeared HLA-restricted, with HLA associations seemingly driven largely by CMV exposure. Correlated functional status among segregating V segments might be attributable to linkage disequilibrium, but an unknown experimental factor could not be ruled out. An association between a missense DCLRE1C variant and V-gene and J-gene trimming of TCR beta chains was found in a later genetic analysis and replicated in an independent cohort. In a later analysis, several top co-occurrence clusters were reported to appear linked to parvovirus B19, influenza, CMV and Epstein-Barr virus. Strong co-occurrence of HLA alleles, especially DR and DQ, made assigning TCR associations to individual alleles difficult. The earlier analysis of almost 600 of the donors excluded roughly 17 rarely observed V segments, including chromosome 9 orphons, because counts were too low. While some public TCRs were present in many individuals, most TCR sequences turned up only very rarely across donors. In vitro tests confirmed that a few of the cytomegalovirus-associated TCR beta chains recognize cytomegalovirus antigens.

Libraries were prepared through the immunoSEQ multiplex PCR assay. The multiplex PCR relied on a mix of 60 forward primers for TCR Vbeta segments and 13 reverse primers for TCR Jbeta segments. A multiplex PCR assay on genomic DNA amplified the CDR3 region of rearranged TCR beta genes. The Illumina HiSeq System was used to sequence the amplified TCR beta libraries as 87-base-pair reads. The authors' pipeline ran thus. A later analysis tallied about 77 million unique TCR beta chains across the approximately 670 repertoires, and approximately 12 million of those chains were shared by two or more donors. To remove PCR and sequencing errors, raw reads were error-corrected and collapsed into unique sequences using a nearest-neighbor algorithm that merged closely related sequences. Alignment of CDR3 sequences to IMGT reference sequences was used to assign V, D and J gene segments. Each retained sequence needed at least a six-nucleotide match to both a V gene segment and a J gene segment. Rearrangements were called productive when the CDR3 lacked stop codons and stayed in frame with V and J; all others were non-productive. Following IMGT convention, CDR3 was defined as the stretch from the second conserved V-encoded cysteine to the conserved J-encoded phenylalanine. The earlier analysis of fewer than 700 of the donors excluded sequences that lacked an unambiguous match to a single V gene segment. An earlier analysis of fewer than 750 of the donors called V segments functional above 56.7% productive rearrangements and segregating when the between-donor standard deviation exceeded 5%. To diagnose cytomegalovirus status from the catalog of TCR beta chain sequences, a statistical classification framework was built. V and J gene assignment, in a later analysis, came from comparing TCR nucleotide sequences with IMGT/GENE-DB human TR gene sequences. Using the TCRdist pipeline, a later analysis assigned CDR3 sequences along with most-parsimonious VDJ recombination scenarios. In a later analysis, each TCR beta chain was defined by its CDR3 amino acid sequence together with its V-gene family, and reads without a unique V-gene family were excluded. A later analysis removed nearly 600 highly shared, low-generation-probability nucleotide sequences to deal with suspected cross-contamination and a sequencing artifact. In a later analysis, a clonal expansion index for each public chain was calculated from normalized within-repertoire ranks of inferred template counts. In a later analysis, generation probabilities were computed with a VDJ recombination model fitted to out-of-frame rearrangements, and the resulting probabilities were checked against IGoR. In a later analysis, TCR-TCR, TCR-HLA and TCR-CMV co-occurrence was scored with hypergeometric tests, and a repertoire-size bias correction was applied to TCR pairs. A later analysis estimated false discovery rates by permuting HLA or CMV assignments 20 times. In a later analysis, co-occurring TCRs were grouped using DBSCAN, with TCRdist sequence similarity added in when clustering inside HLA-allele-positive subsets. Co-occurrence clustering excluded repertoires with fewer than 30,000 or more than 120,000 public chains, plus five with anomalous nucleotide sharing. This is the immuneACCESS table as TCRdb keeps it, with only in-frame sequences that have V and J called. A part of the clones is gone; compared with another copy, unresolved V genes explain less than half, and the rest is unexplained. V, J and clone size reflect that table, while D and trimming were determined from the DNA. The sample table holds about 94,000 clones, of which roughly 80% were seen once. The ten largest clones add up to around 10% of the sample.

The sequence was collected from a human donor in good health. The specimen sequenced was PBMCs.

The bases read TGTGCCAGCATCTGGCGGGGAGGCTACGAGCAGTACTTC. The translation is CASIWRGGYEQYF. The chain is encoded by TRBV2 joined to TRBJ2-7; the best D guess is TRBD2, with 6 bases matching. Counted from cysteine to phenylalanine, this CDR3 has 13 amino acids. The only DNA kept is the CDR3, 39 bases in frame from the first base. From a lookup of the germline V gene, CDR1 and CDR2 are SNHLY and FYNNEI. Trimming at the junction amounts to 7 bases on V and 3 bases on J, and the germline ends lie 13 bases apart.